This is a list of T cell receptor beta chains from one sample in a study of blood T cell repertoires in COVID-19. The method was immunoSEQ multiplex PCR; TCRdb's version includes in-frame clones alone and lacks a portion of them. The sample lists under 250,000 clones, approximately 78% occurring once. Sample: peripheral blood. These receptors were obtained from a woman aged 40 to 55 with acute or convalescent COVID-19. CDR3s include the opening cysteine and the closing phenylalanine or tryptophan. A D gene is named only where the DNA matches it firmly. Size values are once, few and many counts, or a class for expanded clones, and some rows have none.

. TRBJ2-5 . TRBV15 CATSRGQGAEETQYF TGTGCCACCAGCAGAGGTCAAGGGGCCGAAGAGACCCAGTACTTC
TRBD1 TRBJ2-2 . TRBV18 CASSPRTGPGELFF TGTGCCAGCTCACCAAGGACAGGCCCCGGGGAGCTGTTTTTT
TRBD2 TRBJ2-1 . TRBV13 CASSEIHGTSGGSSYNEQFF TGTGCCAGCAGCGAAATCCACGGGACTAGCGGGGGGAGCTCCTACAATGAGCAGTTCTTC
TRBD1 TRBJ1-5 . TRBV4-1 CASSQGTGNQPQHF TGCGCCAGCAGCCAAGGGACAGGGAATCAGCCCCAGCATTTT
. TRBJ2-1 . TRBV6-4 CASSAYPGDYNEQFF TGTGCCAGCAGTGCCTATCCCGGAGACTACAATGAGCAGTTCTTC
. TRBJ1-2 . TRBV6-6 CASSPLLGGGYTF TGTGCCAGCAGTCCGCTCTTAGGGGGAGGCTACACCTTC
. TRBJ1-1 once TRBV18 CASSLSGVATEAFF TGTGCCAGCTCCCTCTCCGGGGTTGCCACTGAAGCTTTCTTT
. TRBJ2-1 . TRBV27 CASSLERTEKQFF TGTGCCAGCAGTTTGGAGCGAACCGAAAAGCAGTTCTTC
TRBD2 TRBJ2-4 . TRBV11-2 CASSLNVAGGPSGIQYF TGTGCCAGCAGCTTAAACGTAGCGGGGGGGCCTTCCGGCATTCAGTACTTC
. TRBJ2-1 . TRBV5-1 CASSSDSSSYNEQFF TGCGCCAGCAGCTCAGACAGCAGCTCCTACAATGAGCAGTTCTTC
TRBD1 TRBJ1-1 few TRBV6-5 CASSYGTGMNTEAFF TGTGCCAGCAGTTACGGGACAGGGATGAACACTGAAGCTTTCTTT
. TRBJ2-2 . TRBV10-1 CASSELQGRGELFF TGCGCCAGCAGTGAACTGCAGGGCCGCGGGGAGCTGTTTTTT
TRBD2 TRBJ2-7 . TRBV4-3 CASSQAGTSGTYEQYF TGCGCCAGCAGCCAAGCCGGGACTAGCGGGACCTACGAGCAGTACTTC
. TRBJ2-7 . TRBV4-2 CASAQAPLSQGSYEQYF TGTGCCAGCGCCCAGGCCCCCTTATCACAGGGCTCCTACGAGCAGTACTTC
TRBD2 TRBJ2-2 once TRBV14 CASSQDSGKVGELFF TGTGCCAGCAGCCAAGATAGCGGGAAGGTCGGGGAGCTGTTTTTT
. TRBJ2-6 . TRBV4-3 CASSQEAGAGANVLTF TGCGCCAGCAGCCAAGAAGCGGGCGCTGGGGCCAACGTCCTGACTTTC
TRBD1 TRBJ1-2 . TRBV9 CASSVQQGNGYTF TGTGCCAGCAGCGTCCAACAGGGGAATGGCTACACCTTC
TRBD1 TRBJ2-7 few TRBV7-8 CASSSDTGGWYEQYF TGTGCCAGCAGCTCCGATACAGGGGGCTGGTACGAGCAGTACTTC
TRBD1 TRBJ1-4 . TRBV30 CAWIDRVREKLFF TGTGCCTGGATAGACAGGGTGCGGGAAAAACTGTTTTTT
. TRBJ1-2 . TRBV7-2 CASSPSGGGYTF TGTGCCAGCAGCCCTAGTGGAGGGGGCTACACCTTC
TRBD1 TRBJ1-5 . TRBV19 CASSIVPGQLLHQPQHF TGTGCCAGTAGTATAGTTCCGGGACAGCTGCTCCATCAGCCCCAGCATTTT
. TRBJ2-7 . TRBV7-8 CASSLGQRVSSYEQYF TGTGCCAGCAGCTTAGGACAGCGGGTGTCTTCCTACGAGCAGTACTTC
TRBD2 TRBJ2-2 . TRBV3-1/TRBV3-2 CASSQFGGTSGAGELFF TGTGCCAGCAGCCAATTCGGCGGGACTAGCGGGGCCGGGGAGCTGTTTTTT
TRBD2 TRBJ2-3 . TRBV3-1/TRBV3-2 CASSKGRVTQYF TGTGCCAGCAGCAAGGGGAGGGTAACGCAGTATTTT
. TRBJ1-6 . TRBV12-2 CASRPGQVNSPLHF TGTGCAAGTCGCCCGGGACAGGTTAATTCACCCCTCCACTTT
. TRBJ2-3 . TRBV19 CASSSSGTSTDTQYF TGTGCCAGTAGTTCCAGCGGTACTAGCACAGATACGCAGTATTTT
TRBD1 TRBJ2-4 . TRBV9 CASSVDPPTGTKNIQYF TGTGCCAGCAGCGTAGACCCTCCGACAGGGACGAAAAACATTCAGTACTTC
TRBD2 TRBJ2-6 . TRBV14 CASSQVPFGGALSGANVLTF TGTGCCAGCAGCCAAGTCCCCTTCGGGGGGGCCCTCTCTGGGGCCAACGTCCTGACTTTC
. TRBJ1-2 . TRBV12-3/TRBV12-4 CASSQRRGYTF TGTGCCAGCAGTCAAAGGAGAGGCTACACCTTC
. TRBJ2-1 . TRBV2 CASSIAEVEQFF TGTGCCAGTAGTATAGCCGAGGTTGAGCAGTTCTTC
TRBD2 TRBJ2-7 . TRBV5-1 CASSLDASGTYEQYF TGCGCCAGCAGCTTGGATGCTAGCGGGACCTACGAGCAGTACTTC
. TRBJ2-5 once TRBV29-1 CSVEGVAEETQYF TGCAGCGTTGAAGGGGTAGCCGAAGAGACCCAGTACTTC
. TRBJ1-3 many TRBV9 CASSVGRASGNTIYF TGTGCCAGCAGCGTGGGCAGGGCGTCTGGAAACACCATATATTTT
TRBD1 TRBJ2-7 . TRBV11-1 CASSLALGQGYEQYF TGTGCCAGCAGCTTAGCTTTGGGACAGGGCTACGAGCAGTACTTC
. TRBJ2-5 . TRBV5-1 CASSLGPGETQYF TGCGCCAGCAGCTTGGGGCCGGGGGAGACCCAGTACTTC
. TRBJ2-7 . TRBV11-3 CASSPHGSNEQYF TGTGCCAGCAGCCCCCATGGGAGTAACGAGCAGTACTTC
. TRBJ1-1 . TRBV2 CASSETRGTEAFF TGTGCCAGCAGTGAAACTCGAGGCACTGAAGCTTTCTTT
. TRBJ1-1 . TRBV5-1 CASSPTFVRGPEAFF TGCGCCAGCAGCCCCACCTTCGTCCGAGGGCCTGAAGCTTTCTTT
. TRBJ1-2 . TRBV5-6 CASSSGTVLYGYTF TGTGCCAGCAGCTCTGGTACAGTTCTCTATGGCTACACCTTC
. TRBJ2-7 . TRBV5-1 CASTLAASYEQYF TGCGCCAGCACCTTAGCGGCATCCTACGAGCAGTACTTC
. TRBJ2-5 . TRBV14 CASSQDLRETQYF TGTGCCAGCAGCCAAGATCTCAGAGAGACCCAGTACTTC
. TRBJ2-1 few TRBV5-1 CASSVTSYNEQFF TGCGCCAGCAGCGTGACTAGTTACAATGAGCAGTTCTTC
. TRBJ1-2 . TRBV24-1 CATSFGEAGYTF TGTGCCACCTCCTTTGGGGAGGCTGGCTACACCTTC
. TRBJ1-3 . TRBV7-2 CASMSDSSGNTIYF TGTGCCAGCATGTCAGACAGCTCTGGAAACACCATATATTTT
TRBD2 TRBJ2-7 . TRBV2 CASRARGGLAGTYEQYF TGTGCCAGCAGGGCCAGAGGAGGACTAGCGGGAACCTACGAGCAGTACTTC
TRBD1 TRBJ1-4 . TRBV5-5 CASSLSRWPSGDRFLFF TGTGCCAGCAGCTTGTCAAGGTGGCCATCAGGGGACAGGTTCCTGTTTTTT
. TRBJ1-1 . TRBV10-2 CASSDAGNTEAFF TGCGCCAGCAGTGATGCAGGGAACACTGAAGCTTTCTTT
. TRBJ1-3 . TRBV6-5 CGTTGTGNTIYF TGTGGTACCACAGGTACTGGAAACACCATATATTTT